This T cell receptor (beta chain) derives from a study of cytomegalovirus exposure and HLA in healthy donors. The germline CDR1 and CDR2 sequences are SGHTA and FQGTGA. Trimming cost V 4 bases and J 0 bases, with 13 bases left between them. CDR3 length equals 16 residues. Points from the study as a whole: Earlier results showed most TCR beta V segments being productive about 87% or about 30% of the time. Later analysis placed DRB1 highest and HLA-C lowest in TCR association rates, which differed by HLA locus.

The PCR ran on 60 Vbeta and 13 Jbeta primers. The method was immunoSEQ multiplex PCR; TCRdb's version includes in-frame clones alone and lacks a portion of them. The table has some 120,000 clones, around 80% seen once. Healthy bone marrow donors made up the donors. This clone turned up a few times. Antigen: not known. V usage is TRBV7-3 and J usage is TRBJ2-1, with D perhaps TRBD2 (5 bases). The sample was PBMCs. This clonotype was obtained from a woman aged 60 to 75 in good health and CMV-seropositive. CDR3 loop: CASSSPMAGSYNEQFF. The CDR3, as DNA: TGTGCCAGCAGCTCACCAATGGCGGGCTCCTACAATGAGCAGTTCTTC.